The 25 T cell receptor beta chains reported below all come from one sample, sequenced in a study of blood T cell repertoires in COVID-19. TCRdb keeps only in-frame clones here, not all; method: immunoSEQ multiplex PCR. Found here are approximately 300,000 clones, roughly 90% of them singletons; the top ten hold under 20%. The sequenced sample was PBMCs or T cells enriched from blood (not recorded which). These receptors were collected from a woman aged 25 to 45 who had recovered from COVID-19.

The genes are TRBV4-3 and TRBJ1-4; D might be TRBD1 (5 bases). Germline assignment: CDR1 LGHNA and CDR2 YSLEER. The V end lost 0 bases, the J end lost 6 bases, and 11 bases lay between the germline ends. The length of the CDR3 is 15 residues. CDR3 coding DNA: TGCGCCAGCAGCCAAGATCGGGGGTTTCATGAAAAACTGTTTTTT. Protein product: CASSQDRGFHEKLFF.

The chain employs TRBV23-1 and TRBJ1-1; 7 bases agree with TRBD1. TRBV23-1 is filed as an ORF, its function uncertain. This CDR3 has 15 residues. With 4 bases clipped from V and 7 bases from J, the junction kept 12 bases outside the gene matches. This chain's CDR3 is CASSRTGQMGGEAFF. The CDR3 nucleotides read TGCGCCAGCAGTCGTACGGGACAGATGGGAGGTGAAGCTTTCTTT.

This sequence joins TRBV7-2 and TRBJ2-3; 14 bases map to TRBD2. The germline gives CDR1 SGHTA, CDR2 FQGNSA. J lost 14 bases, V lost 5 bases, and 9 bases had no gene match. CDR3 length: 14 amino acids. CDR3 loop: CASSAGLAGASWYF. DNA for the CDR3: TGTGCCAGCAGCGCGGGACTAGCGGGAGCCTCGTGGTATTTT.

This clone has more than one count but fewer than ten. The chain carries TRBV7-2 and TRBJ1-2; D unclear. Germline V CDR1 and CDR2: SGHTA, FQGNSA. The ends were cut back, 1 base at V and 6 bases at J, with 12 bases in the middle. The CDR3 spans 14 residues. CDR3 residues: CASSLDLGRDGYTF. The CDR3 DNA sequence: TGTGCCAGCAGCTTAGATCTAGGGCGGGATGGCTACACCTTC.

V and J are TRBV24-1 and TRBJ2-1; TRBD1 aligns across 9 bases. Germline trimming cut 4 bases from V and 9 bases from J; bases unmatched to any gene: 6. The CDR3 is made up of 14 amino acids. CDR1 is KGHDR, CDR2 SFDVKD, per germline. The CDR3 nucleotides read TGTGCCACCAGTGAGGGTGGACAGGGGATTGAGCAGTTCTTC. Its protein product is CATSEGGQGIEQFF.

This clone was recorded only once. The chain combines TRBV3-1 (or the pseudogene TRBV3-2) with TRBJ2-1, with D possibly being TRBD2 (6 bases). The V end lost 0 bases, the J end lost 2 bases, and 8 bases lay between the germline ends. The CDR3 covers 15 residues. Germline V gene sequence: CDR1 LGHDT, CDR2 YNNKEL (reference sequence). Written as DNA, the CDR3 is TGTGCCAGCAGCCAAGACCGGGGGACCTACAATGAGCAGTTCTTC. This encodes CASSQDRGTYNEQFF.

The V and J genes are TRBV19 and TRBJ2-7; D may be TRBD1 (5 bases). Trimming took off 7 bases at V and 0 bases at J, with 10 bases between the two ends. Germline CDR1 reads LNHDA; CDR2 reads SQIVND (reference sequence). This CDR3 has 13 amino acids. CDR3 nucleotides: TGTGCCAGTACCAACCAGGGCTCCTACGAGCAGTACTTC. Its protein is CASTNQGSYEQYF.

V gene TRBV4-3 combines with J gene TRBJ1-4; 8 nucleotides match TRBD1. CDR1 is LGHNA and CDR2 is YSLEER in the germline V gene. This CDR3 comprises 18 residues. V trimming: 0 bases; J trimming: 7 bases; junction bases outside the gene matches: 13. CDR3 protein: CASSQDIRQGARTEKLFF. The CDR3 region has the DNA TGCGCCAGCAGCCAAGATATTAGGCAGGGGGCGCGCACTGAAAAACTGTTTTTT.

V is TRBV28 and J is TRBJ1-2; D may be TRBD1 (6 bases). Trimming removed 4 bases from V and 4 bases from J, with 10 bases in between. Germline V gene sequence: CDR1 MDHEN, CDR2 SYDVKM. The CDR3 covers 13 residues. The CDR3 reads CASSYPDSYGYTF. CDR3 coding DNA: TGTGCCAGCAGTTACCCGGACAGCTATGGCTACACCTTC.

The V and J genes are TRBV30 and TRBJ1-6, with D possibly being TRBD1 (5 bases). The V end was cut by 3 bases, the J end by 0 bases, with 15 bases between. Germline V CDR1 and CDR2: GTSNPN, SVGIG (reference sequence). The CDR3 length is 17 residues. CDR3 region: CAWRGVAGSSYNSPLHF. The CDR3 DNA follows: TGTGCCTGGAGAGGGGTGGCGGGGAGCTCCTATAATTCACCCCTCCACTTT.

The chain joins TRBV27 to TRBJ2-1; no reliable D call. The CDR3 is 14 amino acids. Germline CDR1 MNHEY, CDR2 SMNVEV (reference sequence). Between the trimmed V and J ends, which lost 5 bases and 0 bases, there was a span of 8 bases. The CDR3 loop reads CASSPISSYNEQFF. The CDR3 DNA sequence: TGTGCCAGCAGTCCCATTAGCTCCTACAATGAGCAGTTCTTC.

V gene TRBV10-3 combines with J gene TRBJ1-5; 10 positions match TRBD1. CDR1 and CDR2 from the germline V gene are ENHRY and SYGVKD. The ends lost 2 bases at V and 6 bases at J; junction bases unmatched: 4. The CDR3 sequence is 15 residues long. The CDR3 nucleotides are TGTGCCATCAGTGAGCCGACAGGGGGCGGTCAGCCCCAGCATTTT. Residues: CAISEPTGGGQPQHF.

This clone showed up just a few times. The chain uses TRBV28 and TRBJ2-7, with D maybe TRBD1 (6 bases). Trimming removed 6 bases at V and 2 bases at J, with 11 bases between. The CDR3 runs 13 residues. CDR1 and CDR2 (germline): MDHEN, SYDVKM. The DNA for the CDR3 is TGTGCCAGCAGACCGACAGGAGCCTACGAGCAGTACTTC. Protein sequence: CASRPTGAYEQYF.

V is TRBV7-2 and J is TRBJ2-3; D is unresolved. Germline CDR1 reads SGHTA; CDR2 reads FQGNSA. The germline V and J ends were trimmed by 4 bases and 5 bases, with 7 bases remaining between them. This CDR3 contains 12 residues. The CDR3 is CASSSLLDTQYF. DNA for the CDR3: TGTGCCAGCAGCTCGTTATTAGATACGCAGTATTTT.

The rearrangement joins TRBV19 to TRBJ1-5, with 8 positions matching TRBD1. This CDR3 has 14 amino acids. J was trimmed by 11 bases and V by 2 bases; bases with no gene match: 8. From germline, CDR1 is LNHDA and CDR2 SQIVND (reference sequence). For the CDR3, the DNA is TGTGCCAGTAGTATAAGGCAGGGGGCTACGGCCCAGCATTTT. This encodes CASSIRQGATAQHF.

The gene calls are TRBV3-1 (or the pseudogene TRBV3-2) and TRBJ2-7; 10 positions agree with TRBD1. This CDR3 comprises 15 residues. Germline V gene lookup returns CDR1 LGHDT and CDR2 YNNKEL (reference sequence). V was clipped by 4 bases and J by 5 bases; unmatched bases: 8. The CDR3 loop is CASSRLGTGEDEQYF. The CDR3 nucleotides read TGTGCCAGCAGCCGTCTGGGGACAGGGGAGGACGAGCAGTACTTC.

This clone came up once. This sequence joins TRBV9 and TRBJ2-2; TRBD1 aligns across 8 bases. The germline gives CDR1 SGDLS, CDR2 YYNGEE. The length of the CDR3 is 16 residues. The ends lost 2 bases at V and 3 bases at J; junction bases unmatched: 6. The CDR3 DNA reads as TGTGCCAGCAGCGTCCCAGGGGGCGTCGACACCGGGGAGCTGTTTTTT. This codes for CASSVPGGVDTGELFF. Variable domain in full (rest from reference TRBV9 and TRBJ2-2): DSGVTQTPKHLITATGQRVTLRCSPRSGDLSVYWYQQSLDQGLQFLIQYYNGEERAKGNILERFSAQQFPDLHSELNLSSLELGDSALYFCASSVPGGVDTGELFFGEGSRLTVL.

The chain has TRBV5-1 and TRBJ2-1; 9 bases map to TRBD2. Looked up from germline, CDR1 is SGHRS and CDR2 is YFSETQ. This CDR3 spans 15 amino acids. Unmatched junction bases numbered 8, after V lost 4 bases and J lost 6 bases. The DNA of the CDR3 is TGCGCCAGCAGCCTCAGCGGGGGGCCCCTCAATGAGCAGTTCTTC. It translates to CASSLSGGPLNEQFF. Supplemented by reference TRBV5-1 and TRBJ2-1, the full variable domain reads KAGVTQTPRYLIKTRGQQVTLSCSPISGHRSVSWYQQTPGQGLQFLFEYFSETQRNKGNFPGRFSGRQFSNSRSEMNVSTLELGDSALYLCASSLSGGPLNEQFFGPGTRLTVL.

The CDR3 DNA follows: TGTGCCAGCAGCGTTTGGACAGCATCCGAGCAGTACTTC. Its translation is CASSVWTASEQYF. The V call is TRBV9, the J call TRBJ2-7; a possible D gene is TRBD1 (6 bases). The CDR3 spans 13 residues. The V end was cut by 2 bases, the J end by 6 bases, with 12 bases between. Per the germline V gene, CDR1 is SGDLS and CDR2 is YYNGEE. The complete variable domain, with remaining parts taken from reference TRBV9 and TRBJ2-7, reads DSGVTQTPKHLITATGQRVTLRCSPRSGDLSVYWYQQSLDQGLQFLIQYYNGEERAKGNILERFSAQQFPDLHSELNLSSLELGDSALYFCASSVWTASEQYFGPGTRLTVT.

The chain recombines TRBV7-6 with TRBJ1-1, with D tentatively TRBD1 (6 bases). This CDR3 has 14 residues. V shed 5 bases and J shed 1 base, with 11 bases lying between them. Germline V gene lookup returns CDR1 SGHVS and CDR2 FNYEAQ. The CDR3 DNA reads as TGTGCCAGCAGCGTGGACAGCCGGAACACTGAAGCTTTCTTT. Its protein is CASSVDSRNTEAFF. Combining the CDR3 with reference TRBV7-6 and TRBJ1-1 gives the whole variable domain GAGVSQSPRYKVTKRGQDVALRCDPISGHVSLYWYRQALGQGPEFLTYFNYEAQQDKSGLPNDRFSAERPEGSISTLTIQRTEQRDSAMYRCASSVDSRNTEAFFGQGTRLTVV.

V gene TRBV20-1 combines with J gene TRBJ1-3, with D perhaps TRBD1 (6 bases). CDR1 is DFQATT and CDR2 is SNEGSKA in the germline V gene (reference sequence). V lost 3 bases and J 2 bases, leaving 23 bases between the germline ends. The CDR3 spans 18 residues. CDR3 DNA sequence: TGCAGTGCTAGTGTAGGACAGCTTATTTATTACACTGGAAACACCATATATTTT. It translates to CSASVGQLIYYTGNTIYF.

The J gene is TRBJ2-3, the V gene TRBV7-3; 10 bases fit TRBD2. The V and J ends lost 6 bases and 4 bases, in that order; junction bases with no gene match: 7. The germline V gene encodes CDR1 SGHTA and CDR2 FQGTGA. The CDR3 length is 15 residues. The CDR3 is CASRPQAGGADTQYF. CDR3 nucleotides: TGTGCCAGCAGACCCCAAGCGGGGGGGGCAGATACGCAGTATTTT.

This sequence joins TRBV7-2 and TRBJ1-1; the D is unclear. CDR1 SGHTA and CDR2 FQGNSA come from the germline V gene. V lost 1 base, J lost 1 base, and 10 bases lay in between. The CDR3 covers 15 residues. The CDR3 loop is CASSLGSYRNTEAFF. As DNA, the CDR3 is TGTGCCAGCAGCTTAGGGTCTTACAGGAACACTGAAGCTTTCTTT.

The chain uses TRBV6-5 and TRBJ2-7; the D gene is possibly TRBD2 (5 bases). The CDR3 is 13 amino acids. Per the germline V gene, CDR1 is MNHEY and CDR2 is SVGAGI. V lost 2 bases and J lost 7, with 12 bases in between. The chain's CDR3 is CASSYGRGGEQYF. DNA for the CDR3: TGTGCCAGCAGTTACGGTCGGGGTGGAGAGCAGTACTTC.

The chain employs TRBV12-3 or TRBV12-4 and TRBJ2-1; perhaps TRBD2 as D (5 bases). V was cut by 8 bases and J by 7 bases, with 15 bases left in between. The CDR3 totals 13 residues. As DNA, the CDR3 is TGTGCCAGCGCCCCGAGGCGCGGGAATGAGCAGTTCTTC. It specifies CASAPRRGNEQFF.